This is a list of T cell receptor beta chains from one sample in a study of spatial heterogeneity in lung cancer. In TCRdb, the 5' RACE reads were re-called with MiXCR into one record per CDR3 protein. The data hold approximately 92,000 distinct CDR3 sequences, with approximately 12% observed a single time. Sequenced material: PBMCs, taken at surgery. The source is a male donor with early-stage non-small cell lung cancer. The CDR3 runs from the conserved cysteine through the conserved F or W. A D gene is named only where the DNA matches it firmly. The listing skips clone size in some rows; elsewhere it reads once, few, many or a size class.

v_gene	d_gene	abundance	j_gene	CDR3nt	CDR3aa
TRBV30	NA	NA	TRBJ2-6	TGTGCCTGGGGGACCTCAGGGTTCGGGGCCAACGTCCTGACTTTC	CAWGTSGFGANVLTF
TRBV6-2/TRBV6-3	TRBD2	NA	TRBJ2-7	TGTGCCAGCAGTTCCATCTCGCGCGGCGGGAGGGTCAGCGAGCAGTACTTC	CASSSISRGGRVSEQYF
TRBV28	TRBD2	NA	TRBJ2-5	TGTGCCAGCAGTTTGACTAGCGGGGGGCTTACCCTTGAAGAGACCCAGTACTTC	CASSLTSGGLTLEETQYF
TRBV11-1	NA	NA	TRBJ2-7	TGTGCCAGCAGCCGGACGCCTGGGCAGGGCCTTTTCTACGAGCAGTACTTC	CASSRTPGQGLFYEQYF
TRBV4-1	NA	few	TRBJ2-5	TGCGCCAGCAGCCAGGCCCCGAGCGGGACAGCCCAAGAGACCCAGTACTTC	CASSQAPSGTAQETQYF
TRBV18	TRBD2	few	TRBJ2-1	TGTGCCAGCCACGGGGCGGGAGGCTACAGCGAGCAGTTCTTC	CASHGAGGYSEQFF
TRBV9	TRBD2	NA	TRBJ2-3	TGTGCCAGCAGCGCGGCTCCGGGACTAGGCACAGATACGCAGTATTTT	CASSAAPGLGTDTQYF
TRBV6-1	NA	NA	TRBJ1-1	TGTGCCAGCAGTGAGTTTGGGGCGCGGAACACTGAAGCTTTCTTT	CASSEFGARNTEAFF
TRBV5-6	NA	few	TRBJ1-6	TGTGCCAGCAGCAATGGACAGTTTTCACCCCTCCACTTT	CASSNGQFSPLHF
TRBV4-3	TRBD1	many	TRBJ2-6	TGCGCCAGCAGCCAGGAAATTCGACCGGGACAGCCACGCTCTGGGGCCAACGTCCTGACTTTC	CASSQEIRPGQPRSGANVLTF
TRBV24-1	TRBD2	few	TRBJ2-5	TGTGCCACCAGTGATGGGACTAGCGGGTACCAAGAGACCCAGTACTTC	CATSDGTSGYQETQYF
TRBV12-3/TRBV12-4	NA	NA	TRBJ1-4	TGTGCCAGCAGTTTGGGTGAAAAACTGTTTTTT	CASSLGEKLFF
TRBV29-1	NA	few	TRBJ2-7	TGCAGCGTTGAGGGGCAGGGGACTCTCGAGCAGTACTTC	CSVEGQGTLEQYF
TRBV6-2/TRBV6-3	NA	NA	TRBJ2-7	TGTGCCAGCAGCCCAACAGGGAAGATTGGGAACGAGCAGTACTTC	CASSPTGKIGNEQYF
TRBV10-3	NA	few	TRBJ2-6	TGTGCCATCAGTGAGACGGACAGGGAGGGAGTCCTGACTTTC	CAISETDREGVLTF
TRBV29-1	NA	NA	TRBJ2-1	TGCAGCGTTGAAGATCGACGGGACATTCACATATACAATGAGCAGTTCTTC	CSVEDRRDIHIYNEQFF
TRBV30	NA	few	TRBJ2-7	TGTGCCTGGAGTCGGCAGGTGGACGAGCAGTACTTC	CAWSRQVDEQYF
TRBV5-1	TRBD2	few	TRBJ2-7	TGCGCCAGCAGCTTGGAAGCGGGGGCCGTTCGCTACGAGCAGTACTTC	CASSLEAGAVRYEQYF
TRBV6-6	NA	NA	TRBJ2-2	TGTGCCAGCAGTCCCGTGGGGGTCACCGGGGAGCTGTTTTTT	CASSPVGVTGELFF
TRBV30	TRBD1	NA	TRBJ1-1	TGTGCCTGGACCTCGACAGGGGGCGGTTTGTCTGAAGCTTTCTTT	CAWTSTGGGLSEAFF
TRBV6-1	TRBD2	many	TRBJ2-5	TGTGCCAGCAGTGATCGCGGGAGTATGGTAGAGACCCAGTACTTC	CASSDRGSMVETQYF
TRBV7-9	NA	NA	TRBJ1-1	TGTGCCAGCAGCTTTCGGGAGTTCTCCAGCCGGAGGGGAGCTTTCTTT	CASSFREFSSRRGAFF
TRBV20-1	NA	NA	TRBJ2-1	TGCAGTGCTAGAAACCGACCGGGTAGCACTCATCTTCCTGAGCAGTTCTTC	CSARNRPGSTHLPEQFF
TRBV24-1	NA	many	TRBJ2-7	TGTGCCACCAGTGATTCCTCCAGGATGCGTCCCTACGAGCAGTACTTC	CATSDSSRMRPYEQYF
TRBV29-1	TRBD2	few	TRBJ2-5	TGCAGCGGTAGCGGGGGGGCTTTAGAGACCCAGTACTTC	CSGSGGALETQYF
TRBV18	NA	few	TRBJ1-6	TGTGCCAGCTCACCTAACAGCAGGTCTTCACCCCTCCACTTT	CASSPNSRSSPLHF
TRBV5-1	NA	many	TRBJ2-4	TGCGCCAGCAGCTTGGACCTCGACATTCAGTACTTC	CASSLDLDIQYF
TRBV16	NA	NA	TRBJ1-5	TGTGCCAGCAGCCAGGGTTTGACCAATCAGCCCCAGCATTTT	CASSQGLTNQPQHF
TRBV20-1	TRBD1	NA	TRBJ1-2	TGCAGTGCTAGAGAGGGCAGGGGGAACTATGGCTACACCTTC	CSAREGRGNYGYTF
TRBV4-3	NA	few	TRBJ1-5	TGCGCCAGCAGCCAAGAGAACAGGCAGCCCCAGCATTTT	CASSQENRQPQHF
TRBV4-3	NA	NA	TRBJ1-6	TGCGCCAGCAGCCAAGTACGGAGTAATTCACCCCTCCACTTT	CASSQVRSNSPLHF
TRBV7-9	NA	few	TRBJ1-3	TGTGCCAGCAGTCGACCAGGGTTCTCTGGAAACACCATATATTTT	CASSRPGFSGNTIYF
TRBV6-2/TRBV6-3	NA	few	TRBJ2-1	TGTGCCAGCAGTTACGGCCGAAGGAGGTTGCAGTTCTTC	CASSYGRRRLQFF
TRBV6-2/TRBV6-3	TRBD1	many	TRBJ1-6	TGTGCCAGCAGCCCGCTCGGACAGGCCACCTATAATTCACCCCTCCACTTT	CASSPLGQATYNSPLHF
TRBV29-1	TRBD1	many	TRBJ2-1	TGCAGCGGACTACCGGGACAGAAAAACAATGAGCAGTTCTTC	CSGLPGQKNNEQFF
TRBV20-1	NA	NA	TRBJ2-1	TGCAGGGGCACTAGACCTCGAGGTCACGGCAATGAGCAGTTCTTC	CRGTRPRGHGNEQFF
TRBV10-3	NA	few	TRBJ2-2	TGTGCCATCAGTGTAAGGGCGGGAACTGGCGCCGGGGAGCTGTTTTTT	CAISVRAGTGAGELFF
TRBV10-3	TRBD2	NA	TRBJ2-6	TGTGCCATCAGTGAGTCGGCGGGAGCTGGGGCCAACGTCCTGACTTTC	CAISESAGAGANVLTF
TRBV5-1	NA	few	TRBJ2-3	TGCGCCAGCAGCTTGGTCCTGGGAGATACGCAGTATTTT	CASSLVLGDTQYF